These 10 T cell receptor beta chains were sequenced from one sample in a study of post-analysis software for immune sequencing data. Study observations and caveats: Patients carried roughly five TRBV segments more frequently than controls did, and TRBV5-6, TRBV5-1 and TRBV20-1 were among them.

Antigens for these TCRs are unknown. Built from TCR beta cDNA, the libraries had unique molecular identifiers in them. MiXCR, applied by TCRdb to the PCR reads, yields one record per CDR3 protein. The sample has about 430,000 distinct CDR3 sequences, 39% seen once. Specimen: blood. The receptors originated from a girl aged 2-15 years with multiple sclerosis.

The V call is TRBV13, the J call TRBJ1-2, with 8 bases aligning to TRBD1. V trimming: 4 bases; J trimming: 6 bases; junction bases outside the gene matches: 7. The CDR3 runs 14 residues. Germline V gene lookup returns CDR1 PRHDT and CDR2 FYEKMQ (reference sequence). This CDR3 is CASSSGGAKNGYTF. CDR3 nucleotides: TGTGCCAGCAGCTCAGGGGGCGCAAAAAATGGCTACACCTTC.

This clonotype was detected only a few times. This chain links TRBV29-1 with TRBJ2-1, with TRBD1 matching 9 bases. The germline gives CDR1 SQVTM, CDR2 ANQGSEA. CDR3 length: 15 amino acids. The ends lost 2 bases at V and 8 bases at J; junction bases unmatched: 10. The CDR3 is CSVEQTGGAGDEQFF. CDR3 coding DNA: TGCAGCGTTGAACAAACAGGGGGCGCGGGCGATGAGCAGTTCTTC.

The gene calls are TRBV2 and TRBJ1-2; D is ambiguous. Trimming took off 7 bases at V and 5 bases at J, with 11 bases between the two ends. The CDR3 sequence is 12 residues long. The germline CDR1 and CDR2 sequences are SNHLY and FYNNEI. The CDR3 spells CASTWQRYGYTF. The CDR3 DNA reads as TGTGCCAGCACTTGGCAGCGATATGGCTACACCTTC.

The sample holds a few counts of this clonotype. The chain carries TRBV6-5 and TRBJ2-6; D is uncertain. The CDR3 spans 16 residues. V was shortened by 0 bases and J by 0 bases, with 6 bases between the two germline ends. In germline, CDR1 is MNHEY, CDR2 SVGAGI. The CDR3 loop reads CASSYSQSSGANVLTF. The CDR3 bases are TGTGCCAGCAGTTACTCGCAGAGCTCTGGGGCCAACGTCCTGACTTTC.

This chain connects TRBV20-1 to TRBJ2-7, with D tentatively TRBD2 (6 bases). Trimming cost V 0 bases and J 2 bases, with 23 bases left between them. The CDR3 runs to 18 residues. Germline V gene sequence: CDR1 DFQATT, CDR2 SNEGSKA (reference sequence). This CDR3 reads CSARDLPISGTGAYEQYF. The CDR3 DNA follows: TGCAGTGCTAGAGATCTTCCAATCTCCGGGACGGGAGCCTACGAGCAGTACTTC.

The V gene is TRBV3-1, the J gene TRBJ1-6; D gene ambiguous. This CDR3 has 14 amino acids. V was trimmed by 2 bases and J by 7 bases, leaving 9 bases between them. Germline V lookup: CDR1 LGHDT, CDR2 YNNKEL (reference sequence). CDR3 protein: CASSQLGYNSPLHF. The CDR3 bases are TGTGCCAGCAGCCAATTAGGGTACAATTCACCCCTCCACTTT.

V gene TRBV24-1 combines with J gene TRBJ2-1; D is unresolved. Deletions cut 5 bases from V and 10 bases from J, with 11 bases between. The germline V gene encodes CDR1 KGHDR and CDR2 SFDVKD. There are 12 residues in the CDR3. Here the CDR3 DNA reads TGTGCCACCAGTGGATCCTGGCCGGAGCAGTTCTTC. Protein product: CATSGSWPEQFF.

Here the CDR3 DNA reads TGTGCCAGCATGTGGGGATCGGGAGAGCAGTACTTC. Translated: CASMWGSGEQYF. The chain links TRBV6-6 to TRBJ2-5, with D perhaps matching TRBD2 (6 bases). CDR3 length: 12 residues. V was cut by 7 bases and J by 11 bases, with 17 bases left in between. Germline CDR1 and CDR2: MNHNY and SVGAGI (reference sequence).

This clonotype was seen more than once but under ten times. The genes are TRBV29-1 and TRBJ2-1; 10 nucleotides line up with TRBD1. CDR3 length equals 18 residues. CDR1 is SQVTM and CDR2 is ANQGSEA in the germline V gene. Trimming at V came to 4 bases and at J to 2 bases, leaving 14 bases not matched to a gene. CDR3 sequence reads: CSVGGRTLGQGPYNEQFF. CDR3 in DNA: TGCAGCGTTGGAGGGCGGACTTTGGGACAGGGGCCCTACAATGAGCAGTTCTTC.

The rearrangement uses TRBV27 and TRBJ2-7; no clear D gene. Germline CDR1 reads MNHEY; CDR2 reads SMNVEV (reference sequence). This CDR3 region has 14 residues. Trimming removed 5 bases at V and 3 bases at J, with 14 bases between. The CDR3 region is CASSPYGSGYEQYF. DNA of the CDR3: TGTGCCAGCAGTCCTTATGGCTCCGGCTACGAGCAGTACTTC.